One sample yielded the 7 T cell receptor beta chains listed below, sequenced in a study of beta chain features in type 1 diabetes. Study-level points and caveats: Among patients with Type 1 diabetes, TCRB CDR3s were moderately but significantly shorter in every one of the four CD4+ subsets.

No cognate antigen is known for these TCRs. TCRB transcripts that were expressed got sequenced, as all of the isolated RNA had been reverse transcribed. Produced via immunoSEQ multiplex PCR; TCRdb's table is partial and in-frame only. The table shows tens of thousands of clones, with 65% occurring only once. Sequenced input: Tregs from blood. Every receptor here comes from a woman under 40 with type 1 diabetes.

CDR3 nucleotide sequence: TGCAGTGCTAGAGGGGCCACCCTCCACTTT. It yields the protein CSARGATLHF. J is TRBJ1-6 and V is TRBV20-1; D ambiguous. Germline V gene data show CDR1 as DFQATT and CDR2 as SNEGSKA (reference sequence). Trimming took off 1 base at V and 14 bases at J, with 6 bases between the two ends. The CDR3 contains 10 residues.

The CDR3 DNA is TGTGCCAGCACCCTGGGGGGGGCCTCTAATTCACCCCTCCACTTT. Protein sequence: CASTLGGASNSPLHF. The genes are TRBV2 and TRBJ1-6, with D maybe TRBD1 (6 bases). This CDR3 is built from 15 residues. Germline V gene sequence: CDR1 SNHLY, CDR2 FYNNEI. Trimming removed 7 bases at V and 6 bases at J, with 16 bases between.

This clone was counted a few times. This sequence joins TRBV5-1 and TRBJ2-1; the D is unclear. Per germline, CDR1 SGHRS and CDR2 YFSETQ. The germline V and J ends were trimmed by 7 bases and 4 bases, with 6 bases remaining between them. There are 11 residues in the CDR3. In nucleotides, the CDR3 is TGCGCCAGCGCTATATACAATGAGCAGTTCTTC. This codes for CASAIYNEQFF.

V gene TRBV7-9 combines with J gene TRBJ2-3; D is undetermined. Looked up from germline, CDR1 is SEHNR and CDR2 is FQNEAQ (reference sequence). The length of the CDR3 is 12 residues. Trimming removed 1 base at V and 8 bases at J, with 7 bases between. CDR3 DNA: TGTGCCAGCAGCTTAGTTCCCTTTACGCAGTATTTT. It translates to CASSLVPFTQYF.

This chain uses TRBV19 with TRBJ2-1; 9 bases agree with TRBD1. CDR3 length equals 15 residues. With 3 bases clipped from V and 8 bases from J, the junction kept 8 bases outside the gene matches. Germline V gene sequence: CDR1 LNHDA, CDR2 SQIVND (reference sequence). The CDR3 spells CASSIPGQGKYEQFF. CDR3 sequence (DNA): TGTGCCAGTAGTATCCCGGGACAGGGAAAATATGAGCAGTTCTTC.

This clone was observed once. This sequence joins TRBV18 and TRBJ2-7; 9 bases align to TRBD1. Germline loops: CDR1 KGHSH, CDR2 LQKENI. The CDR3 extends over 17 amino acids. V lost 8 bases to trimming and J lost 3 bases; unmatched junction nucleotides: 17. The CDR3 sequence: CASRLPSQPGQGYEQYF. Written as DNA, the CDR3 is TGTGCCAGCCGACTCCCCTCCCAACCGGGACAGGGCTACGAGCAGTACTTC.

This clone has a handful of counts. The chain combines TRBV29-1 with TRBJ2-1; 7 bases match TRBD1. This CDR3 is built from 16 residues. V was clipped by 7 bases and J by 4 bases; unmatched bases: 16. Germline V gives CDR1 SQVTM, CDR2 ANQGSEA. CDR3 nucleotide sequence: TGCAGCGCTACCCGGGGTCCCAGGGGGAATTACAATGAGCAGTTCTTC. Its translation: CSATRGPRGNYNEQFF.